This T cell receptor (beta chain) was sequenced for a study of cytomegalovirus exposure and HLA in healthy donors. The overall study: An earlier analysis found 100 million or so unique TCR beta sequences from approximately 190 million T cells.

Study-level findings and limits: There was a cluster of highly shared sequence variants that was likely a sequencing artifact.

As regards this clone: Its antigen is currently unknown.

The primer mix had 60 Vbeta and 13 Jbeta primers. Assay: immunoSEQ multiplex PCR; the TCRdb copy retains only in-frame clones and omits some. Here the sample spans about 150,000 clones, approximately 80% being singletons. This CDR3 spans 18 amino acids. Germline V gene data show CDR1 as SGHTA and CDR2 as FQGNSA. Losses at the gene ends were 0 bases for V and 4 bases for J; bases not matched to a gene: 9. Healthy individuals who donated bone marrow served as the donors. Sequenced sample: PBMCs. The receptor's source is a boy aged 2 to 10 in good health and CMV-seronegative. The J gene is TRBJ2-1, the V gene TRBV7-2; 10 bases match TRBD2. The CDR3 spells CASSLAWTSGLLYNEQFF. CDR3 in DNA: TGTGCCAGCAGCTTAGCCTGGACTAGCGGATTACTTTACAATGAGCAGTTCTTC.